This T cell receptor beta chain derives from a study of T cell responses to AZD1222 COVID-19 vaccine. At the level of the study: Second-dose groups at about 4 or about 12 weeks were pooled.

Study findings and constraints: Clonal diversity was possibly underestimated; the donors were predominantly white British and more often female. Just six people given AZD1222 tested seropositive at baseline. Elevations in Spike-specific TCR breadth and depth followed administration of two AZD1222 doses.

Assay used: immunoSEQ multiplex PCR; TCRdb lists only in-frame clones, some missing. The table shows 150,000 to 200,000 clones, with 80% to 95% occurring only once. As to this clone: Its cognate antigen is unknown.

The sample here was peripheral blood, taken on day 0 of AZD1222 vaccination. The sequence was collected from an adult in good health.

This CDR3 is CASSQVRQGASPLHF. CDR3 DNA sequence: TGTGCCAGCAGCCAAGTGAGACAGGGGGCTTCACCCCTCCACTTT. The chain links TRBV14 to TRBJ1-6; 10 positions match TRBD1. Germline values: CDR1 SGHDN, CDR2 FVKESK. This CDR3 contains 15 residues. The V gene end was trimmed by 1 base and the J gene end by 9 bases; junction bases not matched to a gene: 3.